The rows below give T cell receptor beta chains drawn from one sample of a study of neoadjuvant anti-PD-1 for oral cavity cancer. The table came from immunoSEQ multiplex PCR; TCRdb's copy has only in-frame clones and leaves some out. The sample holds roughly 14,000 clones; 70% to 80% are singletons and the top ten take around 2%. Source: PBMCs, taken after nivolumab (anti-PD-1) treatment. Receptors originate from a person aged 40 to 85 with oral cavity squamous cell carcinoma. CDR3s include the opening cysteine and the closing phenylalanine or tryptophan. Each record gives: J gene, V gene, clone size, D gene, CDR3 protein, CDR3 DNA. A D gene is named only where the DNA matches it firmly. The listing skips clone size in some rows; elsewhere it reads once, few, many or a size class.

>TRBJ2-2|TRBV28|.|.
CASSPTLGGGLMNTGELFF
TGTGCCAGCAGTCCCACCCTAGGGGGGGGACTTATGAACACCGGGGAGCTGTTTTTT
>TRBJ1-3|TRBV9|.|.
CASSVEPGGNTIYF
TGTGCCAGCAGCGTAGAGCCAGGGGGAAACACCATATATTTT
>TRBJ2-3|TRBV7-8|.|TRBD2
CASSLSNRLLAGGAQYF
TGTGCCAGCAGCTTATCCAATCGGTTGCTAGCGGGGGGGGCGCAGTATTTT
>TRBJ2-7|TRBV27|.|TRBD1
CASGPGQGPYEQYF
TGTGCCAGTGGGCCGGGACAGGGTCCCTACGAGCAGTACTTC
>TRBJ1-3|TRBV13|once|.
CASSFVAGRLKSSGNTIYF
TGTGCCAGCAGCTTCGTGGCAGGGCGACTCAAAAGCTCTGGAAACACCATATATTTT
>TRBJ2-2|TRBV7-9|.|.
CASSSGAEAGELFF
TGTGCCAGCAGCTCCGGGGCGGAGGCAGGGGAGCTGTTTTTT
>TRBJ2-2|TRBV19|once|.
CASSRDTRTGELFF
TGTGCCAGTAGTAGGGACACAAGGACCGGGGAGCTGTTTTTT
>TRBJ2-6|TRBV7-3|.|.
CASSLMAGSSGANVLTF
TGTGCCAGCAGCTTAATGGCGGGATCGTCTGGGGCCAACGTCCTGACTTTC
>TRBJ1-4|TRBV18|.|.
CASSPSIAGQGSWLPATNEKLFF
TGTGCCAGCTCACCAAGCATCGCCGGGCAGGGATCATGGCTTCCTGCAACTAATGAAAAACTGTTTTTT
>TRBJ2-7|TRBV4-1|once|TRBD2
CASSHGRGRLYEQYF
TGCGCCAGCAGCCATGGGAGGGGCAGGCTCTACGAGCAGTACTTC
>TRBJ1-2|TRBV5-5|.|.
CASSLLGWPTEARSTIYTF
TGTGCCAGCAGCTTGCTGGGGTGGCCGACAGAAGCTAGGAGTACCATCTACACCTTC
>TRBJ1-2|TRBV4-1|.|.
CASSQVQGVSTF
TGCGCCAGCAGCCAAGTTCAGGGTGTATCCACCTTC
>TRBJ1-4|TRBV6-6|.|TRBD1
CASSGSQGVREKLFF
TGTGCCAGCAGTGGCTCACAGGGGGTCAGAGAAAAACTGTTTTTT
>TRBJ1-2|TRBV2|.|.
CASSDQVGYYGYTF
TGTGCCAGCAGTGATCAAGTGGGATACTATGGCTACACCTTC
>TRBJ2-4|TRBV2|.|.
CASSEPDRAKNIQYF
TGTGCCAGCAGTGAACCCGACAGGGCCAAAAACATTCAGTACTTC
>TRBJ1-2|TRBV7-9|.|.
CASSSDPGWGAHGYTF
TGTGCCAGCAGCTCAGACCCGGGTTGGGGGGCTCATGGCTACACCTTC
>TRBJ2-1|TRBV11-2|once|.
CASSLGRFTRAGMYNEQFF
TGTGCCAGCAGCTTAGGACGATTTACTAGGGCGGGAATGTACAATGAGCAGTTCTTC
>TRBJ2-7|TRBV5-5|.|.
CASSLAWGADEQYF
TGTGCCAGCAGCTTGGCGTGGGGGGCAGACGAGCAGTACTTC
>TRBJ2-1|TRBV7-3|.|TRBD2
CASSTSGNNEQFF
TGTGCCAGCAGCACCAGCGGGAACAATGAGCAGTTCTTC
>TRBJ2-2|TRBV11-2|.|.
CASSLLQGNTGELFF
TGTGCCAGCAGCTTATTACAGGGGAACACCGGGGAGCTGTTTTTT
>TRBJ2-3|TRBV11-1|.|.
CASSLATDTQYF
TGTGCCAGCAGCTTGGCCACAGATACGCAGTATTTT
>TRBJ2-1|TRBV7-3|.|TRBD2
CASSLKASGLVPSYNEQFF
TGTGCCAGCAGCTTAAAAGCTAGCGGACTAGTACCCTCCTACAATGAGCAGTTCTTC
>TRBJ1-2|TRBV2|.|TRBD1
CASSGTGVGYGYTF
TGTGCCAGCAGCGGGACAGGGGTTGGCTATGGCTACACCTTC
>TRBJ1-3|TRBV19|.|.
CASRNAYRGARTLNSGNTIYF
TGTGCCAGTAGGAATGCTTATCGAGGGGCTCGGACGCTCAACTCTGGAAACACCATATATTTT
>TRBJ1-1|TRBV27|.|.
CASSEYKNTEAFF
TGTGCCAGCAGCGAATACAAGAACACTGAAGCTTTCTTT
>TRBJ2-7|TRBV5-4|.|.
CASSSRRGGDEQYF
TGTGCCAGCAGCTCACGGAGGGGGGGCGACGAGCAGTACTTC
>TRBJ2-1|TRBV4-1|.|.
CASSQVLGWGRRSYNEQFF
TGCGCCAGCAGCCAAGTGCTCGGATGGGGGCGTCGCTCCTACAATGAGCAGTTCTTC
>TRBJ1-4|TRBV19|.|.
CASSATITNEKLFF
TGTGCCAGTTCGGCGACAATAACTAATGAAAAACTGTTTTTT
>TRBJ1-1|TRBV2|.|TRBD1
CASSRDRDNTEAFF
TGTGCCAGCAGTCGGGACAGAGACAACACTGAAGCTTTCTTT
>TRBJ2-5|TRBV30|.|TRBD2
CAWGGLAGETQYF
TGTGCCTGGGGAGGACTAGCCGGAGAGACCCAGTACTTC
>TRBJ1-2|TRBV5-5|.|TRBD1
CASSLFSGSAGQGFYGYTF
TGTGCCAGCAGCTTGTTTTCTGGTTCTGCGGGACAGGGTTTCTATGGCTACACCTTC
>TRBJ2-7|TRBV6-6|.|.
CASSLPGTQTYEQYF
TGTGCCAGCAGTTTACCAGGGACGCAAACCTACGAGCAGTACTTC
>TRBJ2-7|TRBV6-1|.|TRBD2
CASSEGRGGREQYF
TGTGCCAGCAGTGAAGGACGGGGGGGACGCGAGCAGTACTTC
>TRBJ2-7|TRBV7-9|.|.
CASTPDFLVVPYEQYF
TGTGCCAGCACACCCGACTTCCTAGTAGTTCCCTACGAGCAGTACTTC
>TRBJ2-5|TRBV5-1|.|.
CASSLVASMETQYF
TGCGCCAGCAGCTTGGTGGCTAGCATGGAGACCCAGTACTTC
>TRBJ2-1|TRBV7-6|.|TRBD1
CASSLGYRGQGGSTGRHNEQFF
TGTGCCAGCAGCTTAGGGTATAGAGGACAGGGAGGTTCTACAGGGCGGCACAATGAGCAGTTCTTC
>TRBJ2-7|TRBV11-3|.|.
CASSFLGGSSYEQYF
TGTGCCAGCAGCTTCCTTGGGGGGAGCTCCTACGAGCAGTACTTC
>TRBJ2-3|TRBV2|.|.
CASSVYSLTDTQYF
TGTGCCAGCAGTGTATACAGTTTAACAGATACGCAGTATTTT
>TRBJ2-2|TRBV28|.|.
CASSLEVFDTGELFF
TGTGCCAGCAGTTTAGAAGTCTTCGACACCGGGGAGCTGTTTTTT
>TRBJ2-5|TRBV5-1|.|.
CASSPNPGPRETQYF
TGCGCCAGCAGCCCTAACCCGGGACCCAGGGAAACCCAGTACTTC